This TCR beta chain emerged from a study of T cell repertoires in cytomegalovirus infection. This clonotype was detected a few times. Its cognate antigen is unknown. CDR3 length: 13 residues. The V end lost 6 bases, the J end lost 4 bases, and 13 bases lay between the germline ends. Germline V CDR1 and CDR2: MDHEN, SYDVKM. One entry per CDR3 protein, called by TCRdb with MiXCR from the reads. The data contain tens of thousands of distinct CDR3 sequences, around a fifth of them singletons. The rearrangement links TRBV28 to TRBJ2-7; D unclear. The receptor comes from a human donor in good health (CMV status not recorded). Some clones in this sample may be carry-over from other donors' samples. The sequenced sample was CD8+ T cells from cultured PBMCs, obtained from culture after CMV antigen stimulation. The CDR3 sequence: CASSLDVSYEQYF. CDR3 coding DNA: TGTGCCAGCAGCTTAGACGTAAGTTACGAGCAGTACTTC.